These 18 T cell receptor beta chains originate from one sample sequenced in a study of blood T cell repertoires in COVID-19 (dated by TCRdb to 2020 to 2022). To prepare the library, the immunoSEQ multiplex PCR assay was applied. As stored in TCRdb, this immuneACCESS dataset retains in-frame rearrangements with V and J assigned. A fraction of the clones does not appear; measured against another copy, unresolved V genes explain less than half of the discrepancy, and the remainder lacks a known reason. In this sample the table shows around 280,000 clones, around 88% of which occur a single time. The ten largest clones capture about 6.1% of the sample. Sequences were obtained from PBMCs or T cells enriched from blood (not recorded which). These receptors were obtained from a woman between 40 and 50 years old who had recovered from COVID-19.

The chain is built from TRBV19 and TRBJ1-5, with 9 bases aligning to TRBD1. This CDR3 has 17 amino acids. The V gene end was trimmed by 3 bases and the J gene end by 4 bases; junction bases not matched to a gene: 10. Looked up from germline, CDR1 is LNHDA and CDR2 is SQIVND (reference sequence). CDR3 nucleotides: TGTGCCAGTAGTATGGGACAGGGTAGGGGGAAAAATCAGCCCCAGCATTTT. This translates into CASSMGQGRGKNQPQHF.

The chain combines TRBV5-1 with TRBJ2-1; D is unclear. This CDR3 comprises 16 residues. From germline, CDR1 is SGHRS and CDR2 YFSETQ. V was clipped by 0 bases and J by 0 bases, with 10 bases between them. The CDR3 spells CASSLAPVSSYNEQFF. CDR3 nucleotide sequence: TGCGCCAGCAGCTTGGCGCCGGTTAGCTCCTACAATGAGCAGTTCTTC.

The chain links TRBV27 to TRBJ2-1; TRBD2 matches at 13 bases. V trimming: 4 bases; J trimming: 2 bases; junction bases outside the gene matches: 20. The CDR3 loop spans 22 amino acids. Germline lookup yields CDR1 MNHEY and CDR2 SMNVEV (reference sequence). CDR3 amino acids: CASSSLSPGTSGIKDPYNEQFF. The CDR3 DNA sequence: TGTGCCAGCAGTTCCTTGTCCCCCGGGACTAGCGGGATTAAGGACCCCTACAATGAGCAGTTCTTC.

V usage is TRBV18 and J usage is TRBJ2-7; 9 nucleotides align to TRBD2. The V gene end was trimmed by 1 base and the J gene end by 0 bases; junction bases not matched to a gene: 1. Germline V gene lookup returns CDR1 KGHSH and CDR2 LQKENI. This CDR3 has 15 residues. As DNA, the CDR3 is TGTGCCAGCTCACCACTTAGCGGGAGCTCCTACGAGCAGTACTTC. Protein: CASSPLSGSSYEQYF.

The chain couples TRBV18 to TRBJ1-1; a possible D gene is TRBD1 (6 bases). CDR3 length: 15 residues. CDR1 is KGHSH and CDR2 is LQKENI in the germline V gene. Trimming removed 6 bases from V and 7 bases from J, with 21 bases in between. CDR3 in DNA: TGTGCCAGCTCCCGCACACCCGACAGGATAAGTGAAGCTTTCTTT. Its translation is CASSRTPDRISEAFF.

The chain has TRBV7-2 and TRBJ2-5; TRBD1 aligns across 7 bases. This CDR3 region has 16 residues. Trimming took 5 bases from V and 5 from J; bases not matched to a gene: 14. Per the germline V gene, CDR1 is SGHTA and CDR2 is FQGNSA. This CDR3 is CASSPRQGGYGETQYF. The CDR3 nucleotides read TGTGCCAGCAGCCCACGACAGGGTGGTTATGGCGAGACCCAGTACTTC.

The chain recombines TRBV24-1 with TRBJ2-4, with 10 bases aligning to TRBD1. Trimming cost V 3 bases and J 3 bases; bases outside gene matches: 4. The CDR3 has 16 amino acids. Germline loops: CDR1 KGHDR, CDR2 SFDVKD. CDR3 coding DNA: TGTGCCACCAGTGATGCCGGGACAGGGGTCAAAAACATTCAGTACTTC. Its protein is CATSDAGTGVKNIQYF.

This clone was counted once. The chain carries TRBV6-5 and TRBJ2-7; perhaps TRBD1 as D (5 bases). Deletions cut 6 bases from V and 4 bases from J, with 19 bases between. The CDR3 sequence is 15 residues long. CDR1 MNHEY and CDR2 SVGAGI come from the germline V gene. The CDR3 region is CASRQGLQGSYEQYF. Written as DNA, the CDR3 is TGTGCCAGCAGGCAGGGATTACAAGGTAGTTACGAGCAGTACTTC.

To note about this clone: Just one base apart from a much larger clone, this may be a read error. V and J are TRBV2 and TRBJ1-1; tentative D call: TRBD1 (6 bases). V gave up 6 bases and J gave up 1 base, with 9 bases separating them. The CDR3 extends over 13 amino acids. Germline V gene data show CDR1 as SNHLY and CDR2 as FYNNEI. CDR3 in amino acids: CASRKDRNTEAFF. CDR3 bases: TGTGCCAGCAGAAAGGACAGGAACACTGAAGCTTTCTTT.

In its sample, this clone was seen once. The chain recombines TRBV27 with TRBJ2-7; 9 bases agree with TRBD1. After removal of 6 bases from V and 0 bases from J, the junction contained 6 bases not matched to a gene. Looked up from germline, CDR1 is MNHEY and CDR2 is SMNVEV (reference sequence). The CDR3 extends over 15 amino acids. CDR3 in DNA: TGTGCCAGCAGCGGACAGGGGTTACACTCCTACGAGCAGTACTTC. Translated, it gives CASSGQGLHSYEQYF.

CDR3 loop: CASILGNEQFF. CDR3 DNA: TGTGCCAGTATACTAGGAAATGAGCAGTTCTTC. The V and J genes are TRBV27 and TRBJ2-1, with D possibly being TRBD2 (5 bases). The CDR3 has 11 amino acids. Trimming removed 9 bases from V and 7 bases from J, with 10 bases in between. The germline CDR1 and CDR2 sequences are MNHEY and SMNVEV (reference sequence).

The CDR3 bases are TGTGCCAGCAGCTTAAGGAGCCGCCTAGCGGGAGGCACAGATACGCAGTATTTT. Residues: CASSLRSRLAGGTDTQYF. This rearrangement joins TRBV7-3 to TRBJ2-3, with 10 bases identical to TRBD2. J lost 1 base, V lost 1 base, and 8 bases had no gene match. The CDR3 is 18 amino acids. Germline CDR1 reads SGHTA; CDR2 reads FQGTGA.

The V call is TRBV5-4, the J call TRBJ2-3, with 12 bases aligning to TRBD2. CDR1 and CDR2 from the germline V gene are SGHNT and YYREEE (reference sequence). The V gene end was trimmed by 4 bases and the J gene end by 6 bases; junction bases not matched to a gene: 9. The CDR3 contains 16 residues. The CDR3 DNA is TGTGCCAGCAGCCGCCTAGCGGGAGGGCCCATTGATACGCAGTATTTT. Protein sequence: CASSRLAGGPIDTQYF.

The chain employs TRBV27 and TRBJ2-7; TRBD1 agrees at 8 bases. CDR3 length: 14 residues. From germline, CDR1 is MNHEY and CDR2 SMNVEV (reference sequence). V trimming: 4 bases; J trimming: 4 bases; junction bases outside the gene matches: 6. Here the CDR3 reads CASSSRGLGYEQYF. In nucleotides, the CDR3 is TGTGCCAGCAGTTCCAGGGGGCTTGGGTACGAGCAGTACTTC.

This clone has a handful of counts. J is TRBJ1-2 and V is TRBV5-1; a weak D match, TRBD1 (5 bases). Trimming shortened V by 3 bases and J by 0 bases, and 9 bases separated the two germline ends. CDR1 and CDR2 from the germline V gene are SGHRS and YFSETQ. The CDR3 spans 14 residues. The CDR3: CASSSGGANYGYTF. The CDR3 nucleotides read TGCGCCAGCAGCTCGGGGGGAGCTAACTATGGCTACACCTTC.

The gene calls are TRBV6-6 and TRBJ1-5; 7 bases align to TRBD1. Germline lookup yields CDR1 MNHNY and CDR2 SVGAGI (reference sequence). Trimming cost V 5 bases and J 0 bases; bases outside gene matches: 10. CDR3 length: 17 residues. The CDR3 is CASSPLGGRNSNQPQHF. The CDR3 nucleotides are TGTGCCAGCAGTCCCCTAGGGGGCAGAAATAGCAATCAGCCCCAGCATTTT.

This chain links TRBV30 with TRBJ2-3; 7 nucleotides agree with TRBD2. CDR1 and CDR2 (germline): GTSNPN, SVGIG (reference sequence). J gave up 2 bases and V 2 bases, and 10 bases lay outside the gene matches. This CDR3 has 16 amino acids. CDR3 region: CAWSWGGGSPTDTQYF. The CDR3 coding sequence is TGTGCCTGGAGTTGGGGAGGCGGGAGCCCCACAGATACGCAGTATTTT. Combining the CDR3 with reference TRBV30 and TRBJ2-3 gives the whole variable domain SQTIHQWPATLVQPVGSPLSLECTVEGTSNPNLYWYRQAAGRGLQLLFYSVGIGQISSEVPQNLSASRPQDRQFILSSKKLLLSDSGFYLCAWSWGGGSPTDTQYFGPGTRLTVL.

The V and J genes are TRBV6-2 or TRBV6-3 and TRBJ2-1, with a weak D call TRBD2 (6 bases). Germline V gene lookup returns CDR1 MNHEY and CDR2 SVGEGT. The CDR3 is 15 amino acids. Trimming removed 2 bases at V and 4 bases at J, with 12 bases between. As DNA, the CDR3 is TGTGCCAGCAGTTACCGACCTGGGGGGTACAATGAGCAGTTCTTC. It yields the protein CASSYRPGGYNEQFF.